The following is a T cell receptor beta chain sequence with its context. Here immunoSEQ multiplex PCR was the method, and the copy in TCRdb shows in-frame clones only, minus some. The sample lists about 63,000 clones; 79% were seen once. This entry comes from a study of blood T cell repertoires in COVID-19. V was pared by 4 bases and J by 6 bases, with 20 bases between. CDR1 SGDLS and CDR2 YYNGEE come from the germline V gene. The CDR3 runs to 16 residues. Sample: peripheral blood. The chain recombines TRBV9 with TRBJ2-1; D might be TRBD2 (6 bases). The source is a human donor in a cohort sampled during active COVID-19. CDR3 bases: TGTGCCAGCAGCCCTTATTTAGGAGGGCCACTCAATGAGCAGTTCTTC. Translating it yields CASSPYLGGPLNEQFF.